The 12 T cell receptor beta chains given below trace back to one sample, sequenced in a study of blood T cell repertoires in COVID-19. Produced via immunoSEQ multiplex PCR; TCRdb's table is partial and in-frame only. The repertoire holds around 320,000 clones, about 90% seen once, with 11% in the top ten. The sequenced sample consisted of peripheral blood. All receptors come from a woman aged 30 to 39 with COVID-19, enrolled during active disease.

V usage is TRBV3-1 (or the pseudogene TRBV3-2) and J usage is TRBJ1-6; 10 bases are a match to TRBD1. This CDR3 has 16 amino acids. Germline loops: CDR1 LGHDT, CDR2 YNNKEL (reference sequence). Unmatched junction bases numbered 11, after V lost 1 base and J lost 14 bases. The DNA for the CDR3 is TGTGCCAGCAGCCAAGCCCGCCGGACAGGGGGTTTCTCCCTCCACTTT. Translated, it gives CASSQARRTGGFSLHF.

The chain joins TRBV10-1 to TRBJ2-7; D might be TRBD1 (5 bases). Looked up from germline, CDR1 is WNHNN and CDR2 is SYGVQD (reference sequence). Trimming stripped 2 bases from V and 3 bases from J, with 11 bases between. The CDR3 is made up of 14 amino acids. This CDR3 is CASSENRGFYEQYF. The CDR3 nucleotides are TGCGCCAGCAGTGAGAATAGGGGCTTCTACGAGCAGTACTTC.

The chain links TRBV19 to TRBJ1-2; TRBD1 aligns across 8 bases. Germline loops: CDR1 LNHDA, CDR2 SQIVND (reference sequence). Unmatched junction bases numbered 15, after V lost 7 bases and J lost 8 bases. This CDR3 region has 15 residues. CDR3 nucleotide sequence: TGTGCCAGTACAATTCAGGGGGCGCCCCGTTCCGGCTACACCTTC. Residues: CASTIQGAPRSGYTF. Full variable domain (outside the CDR3, taken from reference TRBV19 and TRBJ1-2): DGGITQSPKYLFRKEGQNVTLSCEQNLNHDAMYWYRQDPGQGLRLIYYSQIVNDFQKGDIAEGYSVSREKKESFPLTVTSAQKNPTAFYLCASTIQGAPRSGYTFGSGTRLTVV.

This chain connects TRBV11-2 to TRBJ2-7; D is unclear. The V end lost 2 bases, the J end lost 3 bases, and 8 bases lay between the germline ends. Germline CDR1 and CDR2: SGHAT and FQNNGV. The CDR3 length is 13 residues. The CDR3 bases are TGTGCCAGCAGCTTATACAGTGACTACGAGCAGTACTTC. Translation: CASSLYSDYEQYF.

The chain employs TRBV28 and TRBJ1-6; no clear D. Germline loops: CDR1 MDHEN, CDR2 SYDVKM. V was clipped by 4 bases and J by 9 bases, with 10 bases between them. CDR3 length equals 13 residues. For the CDR3, the DNA is TGTGCCAGCAGTTCCCGACAATCTTCACCCCTCCACTTT. It is translated as CASSSRQSSPLHF.

The chain uses TRBV7-6 and TRBJ1-2; possible D gene TRBD1, 6 bases. The V end was cut by 1 base, the J end by 2 bases, with 14 bases between. The CDR3 sequence is 16 residues long. From germline, CDR1 is SGHVS and CDR2 FNYEAQ. CDR3 bases: TGTGCCAGCAGCTTAGGGGGCGGACAGCACAACTATGGCTACACCTTC. Its protein product is CASSLGGGQHNYGYTF.

The CDR3 sequence: CASSMEGRRETQYF. The CDR3, as DNA: TGTGCCAGTAGTATGGAGGGGCGCAGGGAGACCCAGTACTTC. The chain uses TRBV19 and TRBJ2-5; D may be TRBD2 (6 bases). This CDR3 contains 14 residues. Germline loops: CDR1 LNHDA, CDR2 SQIVND (reference sequence). V lost 3 bases, J lost 5 bases, and 13 bases lay in between.

In DNA, the CDR3 is TGTGCCAGCAGCGGAGAGGTGGCAGGGGGCGGGGTCTATGGCTACACCTTC. Its protein product is CASSGEVAGGGVYGYTF. V usage is TRBV9 and J usage is TRBJ1-2; 8 bases align to TRBD1. The J segment lost 4 bases and the V segment lost 3 bases, leaving 14 bases of the junction unmatched. CDR3 size: 17 residues. CDR1 and CDR2 from the germline V gene are SGDLS and YYNGEE.

This clone was found once. V is TRBV29-1 and J is TRBJ2-1, with 9 bases fitting TRBD2. The CDR3 spans 17 residues. V lost 3 bases and J lost 3; bases outside the gene matches: 12. Germline V gene lookup returns CDR1 SQVTM and CDR2 ANQGSEA. CDR3 nucleotide sequence: TGCAGCGTTGATGGGCGCTCGGGTAGCGGGGGCTACAATGAGCAGTTCTTC. Translation gives CSVDGRSGSGGYNEQFF.

This clone showed up just once. The V call is TRBV13, the J call TRBJ2-7; 7 bases align to TRBD1. Germline CDR1 PRHDT, CDR2 FYEKMQ (reference sequence). V gave up 4 bases and J gave up 3 bases; unmatched junction bases: 6. This CDR3 spans 14 amino acids. DNA of the CDR3: TGTGCCAGCAGCTCCAGGACAGGAGACTACGAGCAGTACTTC. Amino acids: CASSSRTGDYEQYF.

The rearrangement uses TRBV5-4 and TRBJ2-1; 8 bases map to TRBD2. The CDR3 runs 14 residues. J was trimmed by 5 bases and V by 4 bases; bases with no gene match: 5. The germline CDR1 and CDR2 sequences are SGHNT and YYREEE (reference sequence). CDR3 nucleotide sequence: TGTGCCAGCAGCCTCCGGACTAGCAACAATGAGCAGTTCTTC. Translation: CASSLRTSNNEQFF.

This clone was observed a few times. The genes are TRBV5-4 and TRBJ1-1, with D perhaps matching TRBD1 (6 bases). The germline V gene encodes CDR1 SGHNT and CDR2 YYREEE (reference sequence). The V gene lost 3 bases and the J gene lost 8 bases, with 11 bases spanning the gap. CDR3 size: 12 residues. CDR3 sequence reads: CASSYTGTEAFF. The CDR3 nucleotides are TGTGCCAGCAGCTATACAGGGACCGAAGCTTTCTTT.